Listed below are T cell receptor beta chains from one sample, sequenced in a study of cytomegalovirus exposure and HLA in healthy donors. TCRdb's copy holds only in-frame clones and misses some; the assay was immunoSEQ multiplex PCR. The profile shows over 60,000 clones, 95% to 97% of them singletons. The sample taken for sequencing was PBMCs. These receptors came from a man in his late teens or twenties in good health and CMV-seronegative. Both conserved end residues are part of each CDR3. D genes are given only for firm matches. Clone sizes are given selectively: once, few, many, or a class where the clone is expanded.

d_gene	abundance	j_gene	v_gene	CDR3nt	CDR3aa
TRBD1	-	TRBJ2-7	TRBV6-5	TGTGCCAGCAGGGGACAGCTGTACGAGCAGTACTTC	CASRGQLYEQYF
TRBD1	once	TRBJ1-2	TRBV5-1	TGCGCCAGCAGCTCGGGAACAGGGGGGAACTATGGCTACACCTTC	CASSSGTGGNYGYTF
TRBD1	-	TRBJ1-2	TRBV29-1	TGCAGCGTTCAGTACAGGGGTCAATATGGCTACACCTTC	CSVQYRGQYGYTF
-	-	TRBJ2-1	TRBV7-9	TGTGCCAGCAGCTCACTCCGCGACAGCTACAATGAGCAGTTCTTC	CASSSLRDSYNEQFF
-	-	TRBJ2-2	TRBV1	TGCACCAGCAGCCAACTCCGGGACACTCTACAACTAACGAACACCGGGGAGCTGTTTTTT	CTSSQLRDTLQLTNTGELFF
-	-	TRBJ2-1	TRBV6-1	TGTGCCAGCAGTGAGGGGGCCAATGAGCAGTTCTTC	CASSEGANEQFF
-	-	TRBJ2-3	TRBV4-1	TGCGCCAGCAGCCAAGATCTCGCAGATACGCAGTATTTT	CASSQDLADTQYF
TRBD2	-	TRBJ2-3	TRBV4-1	TGCGCCAGCAGCCTGGGACTAGCGGGAGTGTCAGATACGCAGTATTTT	CASSLGLAGVSDTQYF
-	few	TRBJ1-1	TRBV18	TGTGCCAGCTCAAGTCAGGGGAGAACTGAAGCTTTCTTT	CASSSQGRTEAFF
-	-	TRBJ1-1	TRBV11-2	TGTGCCAGCAGCTTGACCCCGGGGGGGAGGAACACTGAAGCTTTCTTT	CASSLTPGGRNTEAFF
TRBD1	-	TRBJ1-5	TRBV5-1	TGCGCCAGCAGCTTGGGACAGGGCGATCAGCCCCAGCATTTT	CASSLGQGDQPQHF
TRBD1	-	TRBJ1-5	TRBV6-1	TGTGCCAGCAGTGGGGGAGGACAGGCCGATCAGCCCCAGCATTTT	CASSGGGQADQPQHF
-	-	TRBJ1-2	TRBV6-5	TGTGCCAGCAGTAACAACCCAAACTATGGCTACACCTTC	CASSNNPNYGYTF
-	-	TRBJ2-3	TRBV10-1	TGCGCCAGCAGTTCCTCTTCCGGGAGTTCCTCAGATACGCAGTATTTT	CASSSSSGSSSDTQYF